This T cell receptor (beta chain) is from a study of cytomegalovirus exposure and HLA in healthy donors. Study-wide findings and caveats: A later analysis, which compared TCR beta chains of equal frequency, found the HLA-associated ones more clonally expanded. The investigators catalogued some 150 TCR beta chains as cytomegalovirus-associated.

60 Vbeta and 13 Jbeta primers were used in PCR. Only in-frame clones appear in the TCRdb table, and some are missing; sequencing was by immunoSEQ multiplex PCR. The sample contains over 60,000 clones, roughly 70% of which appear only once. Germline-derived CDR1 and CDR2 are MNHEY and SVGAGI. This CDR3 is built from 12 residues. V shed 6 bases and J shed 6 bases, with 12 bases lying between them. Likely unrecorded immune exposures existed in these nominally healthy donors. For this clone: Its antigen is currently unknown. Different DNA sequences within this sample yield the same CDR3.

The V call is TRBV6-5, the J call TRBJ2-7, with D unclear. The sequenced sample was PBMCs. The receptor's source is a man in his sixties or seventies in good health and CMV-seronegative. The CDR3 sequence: CASSLLFGEQYF. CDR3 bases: TGTGCCAGCAGCCTTCTCTTCGGCGAGCAGTACTTC.